A selection of T cell receptor beta chains follows, all from one sample in a study of T-cell reconstitution after alpha-beta-depleted transplantation in children. TCRdb analysed the PCR reads with MiXCR anew, one entry per CDR3 protein. The sample gives 100,000 or so distinct CDR3 sequences, about a quarter of which show up once; 20% to 25% is in the top ten. The sample in question was PBMCs, obtained before TCRalphabeta/CD19-depleted stem cell transplant. All receptors come from a boy aged 2-15 years with acute lymphoblastic leukemia, due to receive a stem cell transplant. Each CDR3 is given with its conserved first and last residue.

TRBJ1-6,TRBV6-5,CASSYSPEGTVSPLHF
TRBJ2-3,TRBV4-1,CASSQTGRGADTQYF
TRBJ1-2,TRBV15,CATSRVGGGRSYGYTF
TRBJ2-3,TRBV5-6,CASSHQGGGRTITDTQYF
TRBJ1-5,TRBV12-3/TRBV12-4,CASSGTGGLRTGQPQHF
TRBJ2-3,TRBV5-1,CASSLEQGSTDTQYF
TRBJ2-6,TRBV9,CASSAPGTGGRLGGANVLTF
TRBJ1-4,TRBV4-3,CASSQDWVRGEKLFF
TRBJ2-2,TRBV3-1,CASSQSTLAGADTGELFF
TRBJ2-1,TRBV7-2,CASSRKRGYNEQFF
TRBJ2-1,TRBV3-1,CASSQGGPGLAIHNEQFF
TRBJ2-5,TRBV27,CASSFVTGQETQYF
TRBJ2-1,TRBV9,CASSVTGGKGYNEQFF
TRBJ2-3,TRBV11-2,CASSLGQGPGDTQYF
TRBJ2-7,TRBV12-5,CASCQEGTSGYEQYF
TRBJ2-2,TRBV2,CASSAGQDTGELFF
TRBJ2-2,TRBV20-1,CSARDLQQNANTGELFF
TRBJ1-5,TRBV12-3/TRBV12-4,CASSLALGDYSNQPQHF
TRBJ2-7,TRBV20-1,CSAPGVAGGTSSYEQYF
TRBJ1-1,TRBV7-6,CASSQQGREAFF
TRBJ2-2,TRBV5-1,CASTKETGELFF
TRBJ2-7,TRBV5-1,CASSPQGLAYYEQYF
TRBJ1-5,TRBV6-2/TRBV6-3,CASSWGGDGQPQHF
TRBJ2-5,TRBV7-9,CASSLNRGLQETQYF
TRBJ1-1,TRBV11-3,CASSLGGTNTEAFF
TRBJ1-5,TRBV11-2,CASSLFSLGGGSNQPQHF
TRBJ2-4,TRBV30,CACRTGRNIQYF
TRBJ2-7,TRBV6-1,CASKTGTSGTYEQYF
TRBJ2-2,TRBV28,CASSLPTGELFF
TRBJ2-7,TRBV7-9,CASSSTPLYYEQYF
TRBJ1-6,TRBV10-2,CASSESGGNSPLHF
TRBJ2-5,TRBV12-3/TRBV12-4,CASSLSDRQGTQYF
TRBJ2-2,TRBV28,CASSFGGGTGELFF
TRBJ2-1,TRBV7-9,CASSLDPASGGINEQFF
TRBJ1-2,TRBV28,CASSSGPSYGYTF
TRBJ1-4,TRBV5-1,CASSPDRAIVEKLFF
TRBJ2-1,TRBV28,CASRTSGRNEQFF
TRBJ1-2,TRBV20-1,CSAWYRGIKHYGYTF
TRBJ2-7,TRBV20-1,CSARVPAGGRNEQYF
TRBJ1-5,TRBV20-1,CSARANFGGNQPQHF
TRBJ1-1,TRBV3-1,CASSLTGGGNTEAFF
TRBJ2-7,TRBV7-2,CASSFEQAYEQYF
TRBJ2-3,TRBV5-1,CASSLGDTQYF
TRBJ1-2,TRBV28,CASSTLSLNYGYTF
TRBJ2-3,TRBV11-1,CASSPGTDQQTDTQYF
TRBJ2-2,TRBV5-1,CASSRTSGRDNTGELFF
TRBJ2-2,TRBV10-1,CASSEGVNTGELFF
TRBJ1-5,TRBV21-1,CASSKVAGDQPQHF
TRBJ1-5,TRBV20-1,CSASRGISNQPQHF
TRBJ2-7,TRBV12-3/TRBV12-4,CASSFGNYEQYF
TRBJ2-6,TRBV11-2,CASTRRLSGANVLTF
TRBJ1-2,TRBV7-2,CASSLEGQANYGYTF
TRBJ2-2,TRBV7-2,CATIKRDRTNTGELFF
TRBJ2-1,TRBV29-1,CSAPTSGSWVEQFF
TRBJ1-4,TRBV28,CASSPPSDEKLFF
TRBJ2-3,TRBV24-1,CATSDWQVEDTQYF
TRBJ2-3,TRBV10-3,CAISENPGQGADTQYF
TRBJ2-5,TRBV5-5,CASSLVSSGPQETQYF
TRBJ2-7,TRBV7-2,CASSLEGDAPYEQYF
TRBJ2-7,TRBV3-1,CASSQDRRAVEQYF